This note documents a single T cell receptor beta chain sequence. The antigen it recognizes is unknown. There are no base qualities to consult, and no much larger clone falls within one base. V and J lose 7 bases and 1 base, and a span of 11 bases separates them. CDR1 and CDR2 (GTSNPN, SVGIG) derive from the germline V gene (reference sequence). Spanning cysteine to phenylalanine, the CDR3 consists of 13 amino acids. Here the CDR3 DNA is all that survives: 39 bases in frame from base 1. The data stem from a study of CD8 T cells in Susac syndrome (dated by TCRdb to about 2019). About the investigation overall: Whether CD8+ T cell activation and differentiation in Susac syndrome was antigen driven was tested using repertoire sequencing.

RNA was extracted using the RNeasy kit, and about 0.45 to 1 ug of the RNA was reverse transcribed with random hexamers. The immunoSEQ multiplex PCR assay, covering 54 Vbeta and 13 Jbeta segments, was used to amplify TCR beta CDR3 regions. Bias from PCR amplification was corrected by using a synthetic template baseline for primer optimization and for computational correction. Concerning the study's data processing: Only productive sequences were kept, with reads annotated to V, D and J genes according to IMGT and analyzed in immunoSEQ Analyzer. To calculate clonality, Shannon entropy was normalized by log2 of the number of productive unique sequences and then subtracted from one. Public and private clones were assessed among the 100 most prevalent clones of each patient and control. Clones were defined as Susac-specific if absent from the healthy and MS cohorts, from 1052 published viral clones and from other ImmuneACCESS disease sequences. TCRdb reran the public reads through fastp at Q25 and MiXCR, keeping productive beta chains. Rows are combined by CDR3 protein, so each entry shows the most common genes and DNA. These V and J calls are TCRdb output, not the study's own analysis. The sample table records 180,000 or so distinct CDR3 sequences; around 96% of these occur just once. The top ten clonotypes cover about 0.09% of the sample.

Here is what the overall study found, with its caveats: The number of individuals in the TCR sequencing and HLA analysis was recognized as being relatively small.

High-throughput TCR beta sequencing profiled peripheral blood CD8+ and CD4+ T cells from healthy donors, Susac syndrome patients and multiple sclerosis patients. The multiple sclerosis controls were treatment-naive patients whose relapsing-remitting disease, either stable or active, fulfilled the revised McDonald criteria. CD8+ TEMRA cells were enriched by FACS, while bulk CD8+ and CD4+ T cells were purified by magnetic negative isolation. Blood was collected in EDTA tubes and processed within 24 hours, with PBMCs isolated through density gradient centrifugation. PBMCs intended for TCR sequencing were cryopreserved in liquid nitrogen and were subsequently thawed in a 37 degrees C water bath. A purity of at least 90% was achieved for sorted or isolated CD4+, CD8+ and CD8+ TEMRA cells.

The receptor was isolated from a human donor with multiple sclerosis. The chain is assembled from TRBV30 and TRBJ1-3; the D segment cannot be called with confidence. The specimen sequenced was CD4+ T cells from PBMCs. The nucleotide sequence is given as TGTGCCTACCAACTGGATTCTGGAAACACCATATATTTT. This is translated as CAYQLDSGNTIYF.